These T cell receptor beta chains were read from a single sample in a study of T cell repertoires in cytomegalovirus infection. The antigens of these receptors remain unknown. Each CDR3 protein gets one entry after TCRdb re-called the reads with MiXCR. The profile shows approximately 730,000 distinct CDR3 sequences, 29% of them singletons. The material was cultured CD8+ T cells from PBMCs, obtained from culture after CMV antigen stimulation. The receptor source for this set is a human donor in good health (CMV status not recorded). Some clones in this sample may be carry-over from other donors' samples. The CDR3 runs from the conserved cysteine through the conserved F or W. Each record gives: V gene, J gene, D gene, clone size, CDR3 DNA, CDR3 protein. The D gene is left open where the match is weak. Size is stated for part of the rows, as once, few or many counts, or as a class when the clone is expanded.

TRBV7-8	TRBJ1-1	NA	many	TGTGCCAGCAGCTTACCGACTCAGACAGGGAACACTGAAGCTTTCTTT	CASSLPTQTGNTEAFF
TRBV5-1	TRBJ1-1	NA	NA	TGCGCCAGCAGCTTGGACAGAACCGACGCTGAAGCTTTCTTT	CASSLDRTDAEAFF
TRBV2	TRBJ2-3	TRBD1	NA	TGTGCCAGCAGTGACCCAGGGGGCGGAACCCCCACAGATACGCAGTATTTT	CASSDPGGGTPTDTQYF
TRBV7-8	TRBJ2-1	NA	medium-sized	TGTGCCAGCAGCTCAAGCCGAATGTGGGGGGGGGCTTCTGGTGATGAGCAGTTCTTC	CASSSSRMWGGASGDEQFF
TRBV27	TRBJ2-3	TRBD2	NA	TGTGCCAGCAGTCCCTTACTAGCGGGGGGGCCTATTACGCAGTATTTT	CASSPLLAGGPITQYF
TRBV7-2	TRBJ1-2	NA	few	TGTGCCAGCAGCTTAGACTCCGCGGGGGGCAATGGCTACACCTTC	CASSLDSAGGNGYTF
TRBV5-8	TRBJ2-1	NA	NA	TGTGCCAGCAGCGATCCTCAGGGGAGGGATGGCAATGAGCAGTTCTTC	CASSDPQGRDGNEQFF
TRBV7-6	TRBJ1-1	NA	many	TGTGCCAGCAGGCAGGAGGGGCAGAGTCTAACTGAAGCTTTCTTT	CASRQEGQSLTEAFF
TRBV6-2/TRBV6-3	TRBJ1-2	TRBD1	few	TGTGCCAGCAGTTACTCGACCTCTACAGGGGTGGATGGCTACACCTTC	CASSYSTSTGVDGYTF
TRBV27	TRBJ2-4	TRBD1	few	TGTGCCAGCAGTAGGACAGGGAGAGACATTCAGTACTTC	CASSRTGRDIQYF
TRBV4-1	TRBJ1-2	NA	few	TGCGCCAGCAGCCCCGTCCTAGGGGGGAACTATGGCTACACCTTC	CASSPVLGGNYGYTF
TRBV27	TRBJ1-1	NA	NA	TGTGCCAGCAGTTTGGCCAGGGGAAGGAGCATGAACACTGAAGCTTTCTTT	CASSLARGRSMNTEAFF
TRBV7-2	TRBJ2-2	TRBD1	many	TGTGCCAGCAGCTCCTCCGGGACAGGGTGGGGGAACACCGGGGAGCTGTTTTTT	CASSSSGTGWGNTGELFF
TRBV7-9	TRBJ1-3	NA	NA	TGTGCCAGCAGCCAAGTGGGGGACGTGCCCAACACCATATATTTT	CASSQVGDVPNTIYF
TRBV6-2/TRBV6-3	TRBJ1-5	NA	NA	TGTGCCAGCAGTTACTCGATGGCAGTTCAAGTTGGTCAGCCCCAGCATTTT	CASSYSMAVQVGQPQHF
TRBV27	TRBJ2-2	NA	NA	TGTGCCAGCAGTTATAGCGGGAACACCGGGGAGCTGTTTTTT	CASSYSGNTGELFF
TRBV27	TRBJ2-3	NA	NA	TGTGCCAGCAGTTTGAGGGTAGCGGACACAGATACGCAGTATTTT	CASSLRVADTDTQYF
TRBV27	TRBJ2-7	TRBD2	NA	TGTGCCAGCAGTCCCTCCGCTCCAGCGGGGGCCCCCTACGAGCAGTACTTC	CASSPSAPAGAPYEQYF
TRBV28	TRBJ2-5	TRBD2	few	TGTGCCAGCAGTTTTTTGCGGGGGGTGGAGACCCAGTACTTC	CASSFLRGVETQYF
TRBV7-8	TRBJ2-7	TRBD1	many	TGTGCCAGCAGCAATGACAGGGGACGCGCCTACGAGCAGTACTTC	CASSNDRGRAYEQYF
TRBV20-1	TRBJ2-4	TRBD1	NA	TGCAGTGCTAAGGACAGGCGTCTAGCCAAAAACATTCAGTACTTC	CSAKDRRLAKNIQYF
TRBV6-2/TRBV6-3	TRBJ2-1	NA	NA	TGTGCCAGCAGCCGGACGGTAGAGCAGTTCTTC	CASSRTVEQFF
TRBV20-1	TRBJ2-1	NA	NA	TGCAGTGCCGTGACAGGTGTGCCCTACAATGAGCAGTTCTTC	CSAVTGVPYNEQFF
TRBV28	TRBJ1-6	TRBD1	NA	TGTGCCAGCAGTGAGGACAGGCTTAATTCACCCCTCCACTTT	CASSEDRLNSPLHF
TRBV14	TRBJ2-3	NA	NA	TGTGCCAGCAGCCTGGAGTGGTCCACAGATACGCAGTATTTT	CASSLEWSTDTQYF
TRBV28	TRBJ1-3	TRBD1	many	TGTGCCAGCAGTTTATGGGACAGGGTCTTGACGAGGAGAAACACCATATATTTT	CASSLWDRVLTRRNTIYF
TRBV20-1	TRBJ2-2	NA	few	TGCAGTGCTTATGACACGAACACCGGGGAGCTGTTTTTT	CSAYDTNTGELFF
TRBV27	TRBJ1-6	TRBD1	NA	TGTGCCAGCAGTTTGTCCGGGACAGGGGGCGCGAATTCACCCCTCCACTTT	CASSLSGTGGANSPLHF
TRBV27	TRBJ1-5	NA	NA	TGTGCCAGCAGTTTAGTAGGGGACTTCCAGCCCCAGCATTTT	CASSLVGDFQPQHF
TRBV6-2/TRBV6-3	TRBJ2-3	TRBD2	NA	TGTGCCAGCAGTTACGGACTAGCGGTTAGCACAGATACGCAGTATTTT	CASSYGLAVSTDTQYF
TRBV28	TRBJ1-6	TRBD1	NA	TGTGCCAGCAGTTTTACAGGGGGCGAAGATTCACCCCTCCACTTT	CASSFTGGEDSPLHF
TRBV29-1	TRBJ1-1	NA	few	TGCAGCGCCTCAGAAAACACTGAAGCTTTCTTT	CSASENTEAFF
TRBV7-4	TRBJ2-1	NA	NA	TGTGCCAGCAGCTCCCTAGTGAGGGCTTACAATGAGCAGTTCTTC	CASSSLVRAYNEQFF
TRBV6-5	TRBJ1-6	NA	many	TGTGCCAGCAGTTACGACCGACTGAGTTCACCCCTCCACTTT	CASSYDRLSSPLHF
TRBV6-6	TRBJ2-1	TRBD2	few	TGTGCCAGCAGTCCAACTAGCGGGGCTAGAAATGAGCAGTTCTTC	CASSPTSGARNEQFF
TRBV19	TRBJ2-3	NA	NA	TGTGCCAGTAATCATGAGACTAGCACAGATACGCAGTATTTT	CASNHETSTDTQYF
TRBV7-9	TRBJ1-3	NA	many	TGTGCCACCCTAGCGGGTCCTTCTGGAAACACCATATATTTT	CATLAGPSGNTIYF
TRBV7-2	TRBJ1-2	TRBD1	many	TGTGCCAGCAGCTTCGCGGGACAGGCTAACTATGGCTACACCTTC	CASSFAGQANYGYTF
TRBV15	TRBJ2-1	NA	NA	TGTGCCACCAGCAGAGACGCAGTCTCCTACAATGAGCAGTTCTTC	CATSRDAVSYNEQFF
TRBV5-4	TRBJ2-1	NA	NA	TGTGCCAGCAGCTTGGAGGGGGGCCAACATCACCTCAAGTTCTTC	CASSLEGGQHHLKFF
TRBV7-4	TRBJ1-5	NA	few	TGTGCCAGCAGCTTAGATCAGGGGAATCAGCCCCAGCATTTT	CASSLDQGNQPQHF
TRBV7-9	TRBJ2-2	NA	NA	TGTGCCAGCAGCGTCGACCCCGGGAGAAACACCGGGGAGCTGTTTTTT	CASSVDPGRNTGELFF
TRBV12-3/TRBV12-4	TRBJ2-7	TRBD2	NA	TGTGCCAGCAGTTATCTTAGCGGGGGGAACTACGAGCAGTACTTC	CASSYLSGGNYEQYF
TRBV7-4	TRBJ1-5	NA	NA	TGTGCCAACAGCTTAGGCCACAGGATTGGGAATCAGCCCCAGCATTTT	CANSLGHRIGNQPQHF
TRBV20-1	TRBJ1-2	NA	many	TGCAGTGCTAGGGGGGGGGAGTATGGTGGCTACACCTTC	CSARGGEYGGYTF
TRBV9	TRBJ1-5	NA	NA	TGTGCCAGCAGTGCCGGAGAGGGAAGGCGGCAGCCCCAGCATTTT	CASSAGEGRRQPQHF
TRBV6-5	TRBJ1-1	TRBD1	few	TGTGCCAGCAGGCAGACAGGGGCCCTTAACACTGAAGCTTTCTTT	CASRQTGALNTEAFF
TRBV10-3	TRBJ1-1	NA	NA	TGTGCCATCAGTGAGACAGGGTACACTGAAGCTTTCTTT	CAISETGYTEAFF
TRBV10-3	TRBJ2-1	NA	NA	TGTGCCATCAGTTTGGAAAGAAGCGGGCCAGGCTCCTACAATGAGCAGTTCTTC	CAISLERSGPGSYNEQFF
TRBV20-1	TRBJ2-3	NA	few	TGCAGTGCTAGCTGGCCGGCGCTAGATCACACAGATACGCAGTATTTT	CSASWPALDHTDTQYF